A single sample is the source of the 22 T cell receptor beta chains below, sequenced in a study of human T cells and chemical hapten exposure. TCRdb called the RACE reads again in MiXCR, with one record for every CDR3 protein. The sample shows over 150,000 distinct CDR3 sequences, around a quarter of them seen only once. The time point was: patch test 3, about 24 weeks after DPC sensitization. Stated treatment: therapeutic diphenylcyclopropenone sensitization with weekly scalp DPC. This specimen consisted of whole blood, obtained in connection with sensitization to the hapten diphenylcyclopropenone (DPC). The receptors come from a woman aged 18-29 years with alopecia areata. Some clones in this sample may be carry-over from other donors' samples.

The J gene is TRBJ1-1, the V gene TRBV29-1, with 7 bases that match TRBD1. The CDR3 is 16 residues long. CDR1 and CDR2 (germline): SQVTM, ANQGSEA. Losses at the gene ends were 7 bases for V and 0 bases for J; bases not matched to a gene: 14. DNA for the CDR3: TGCAGCGCATGGGGCCGGGACAGCCTATTGAACACTGAAGCTTTCTTT. This gives the protein CSAWGRDSLLNTEAFF.

V and J are TRBV7-9 and TRBJ1-2, with D maybe TRBD1 (5 bases). V gave up 2 bases and J gave up 7 bases, with 14 bases separating them. Germline lookup yields CDR1 SEHNR and CDR2 FQNEAQ (reference sequence). The CDR3 has 14 amino acids. The CDR3, as DNA: TGTGCCAGCAGCTTACAGGGAAGGGGCGGTGGCTACACCTTC. Encoded protein: CASSLQGRGGGYTF.

The chain recombines TRBV4-3 with TRBJ1-2; perhaps TRBD1 as D (6 bases). The CDR3 is 16 amino acids. V gave up 0 bases and J gave up 3 bases, with 14 bases separating them. CDR1 and CDR2 from the germline V gene are LGHNA and YSLEER. The CDR3 reads CASSQDRAGVYYGYTF. In DNA, the CDR3 is TGCGCCAGCAGCCAAGACAGGGCAGGGGTTTACTATGGCTACACCTTC.

This clonotype showed up just a few times. The chain employs TRBV6-4 and TRBJ2-3; D unclear. Trimming removed 10 bases from V and 6 bases from J, with 11 bases in between. CDR3 length: 11 amino acids. CDR1 MRHNA and CDR2 SNTAGT come from the germline V gene. CDR3 in DNA: TGTGCCACCGCCCCCCCGGATACGCAGTATTTT. It is translated as CATAPPDTQYF.

The rearrangement uses TRBV29-1 and TRBJ2-3; either TRBD1 or TRBD2 may fit D (6 bases each). This CDR3 is built from 14 residues. The germline V gene has CDR1 SQVTM and CDR2 ANQGSEA. The V and J ends lost 4 bases and 5 bases respectively, with 16 bases between them. CDR3 in amino acids: CSVARGEAGDTQYF. The CDR3 bases are TGCAGCGTTGCAAGGGGGGAGGCCGGAGATACGCAGTATTTT.

The table lists this clonotype with a few counts. This chain joins TRBV2 and TRBJ2-1; TRBD2 is a possible D gene (7 bases). The V gene's germline CDR1 is SNHLY and CDR2 FYNNEI. Trimming took off 8 bases at V and 6 bases at J, with 11 bases between the two ends. The CDR3 runs 12 residues. The CDR3 reads CASGGGGNEQFF. DNA for the CDR3: TGTGCCAGCGGAGGGGGGGGCAATGAGCAGTTCTTC.

The genes are TRBV5-1 and TRBJ2-3, with D tentatively TRBD2 (6 bases). The germline CDR1 and CDR2 sequences are SGHRS and YFSETQ. V was shortened by 4 bases and J by 6 bases, with 15 bases between the two germline ends. There are 14 residues in the CDR3. CDR3 sequence (DNA): TGCGCCAGCAGCCGCCGGGACTCTCTTGATACGCAGTATTTT. Protein sequence: CASSRRDSLDTQYF.

V gene TRBV9 combines with J gene TRBJ1-2; TRBD1 agrees at 8 bases. Germline V gene lookup returns CDR1 SGDLS and CDR2 YYNGEE. V lost 4 bases and J lost 4; bases outside the gene matches: 12. There are 16 residues in the CDR3. CDR3 residues: CASSTPQGGGSYGYTF. DNA for the CDR3: TGTGCCAGCAGCACCCCACAGGGGGGAGGAAGCTATGGCTACACCTTC.

This clonotype occurred once. A read error may explain this, as a much larger clone is one base away. V gene TRBV29-1 combines with J gene TRBJ2-2; D is undetermined. Germline CDR1 is SQVTM and CDR2 is ANQGSEA. The ends were cut back, 3 bases at V and 3 bases at J, with 2 bases in the middle. This CDR3 spans 11 amino acids. CDR3 DNA: TGCAGCGTTGAGGACACCGGGGAGCTGTTTTTT. Translation gives CSVEDTGELFF.

This clonotype was counted a few times. The rearrangement uses TRBV19 and TRBJ2-5; 9 nucleotides agree with TRBD2. The V gene end was trimmed by 3 bases and the J gene end by 5 bases; junction bases not matched to a gene: 4. The CDR3 totals 14 residues. Germline CDR1 is LNHDA and CDR2 is SQIVND (reference sequence). The CDR3: CASSISGRRETQYF. The DNA of the CDR3 is TGTGCCAGTAGTATTAGCGGGAGAAGGGAGACCCAGTACTTC. Looking up the rest from reference TRBV19 and TRBJ2-5 gives the full variable domain: DGGITQSPKYLFRKEGQNVTLSCEQNLNHDAMYWYRQDPGQGLRLIYYSQIVNDFQKGDIAEGYSVSREKKESFPLTVTSAQKNPTAFYLCASSISGRRETQYFGPGTRLLVL.

The chain employs TRBV5-4 and TRBJ1-1; tentatively, D is TRBD1 (6 bases). Germline V gives CDR1 SGHNT, CDR2 YYREEE (reference sequence). The CDR3 loop spans 15 amino acids. V lost 1 base, J lost 0 bases, and 10 bases lay in between. CDR3: CASSLPGAMNTEAFF. CDR3 DNA: TGTGCCAGCAGCTTGCCAGGGGCGATGAACACTGAAGCTTTCTTT.

This chain joins TRBV2 and TRBJ2-3; D possibly corresponds to TRBD1 (5 bases). Germline CDR1 is SNHLY and CDR2 is FYNNEI. This CDR3 has 13 amino acids. V lost 11 bases, J lost 0 bases, and 12 bases lay in between. The CDR3 region has the DNA TGTGCCTCCTCCCAGGGAAGCACAGATACGCAGTATTTT. It translates to CASSQGSTDTQYF.

The rearrangement uses TRBV11-1 and TRBJ2-4; maybe TRBD1 (5 bases). The CDR3 contains 15 residues. Germline loops: CDR1 SGHAT, CDR2 FQDESV (reference sequence). V lost 3 bases and J 7 bases, leaving 16 bases between the germline ends. CDR3 protein: CASSFGPGLFNIQYF. For the CDR3, the DNA is TGTGCCAGCAGCTTTGGTCCAGGGCTCTTCAACATTCAGTACTTC.

The chain combines TRBV29-1 with TRBJ1-1; the D is unclear. V was pared by 3 bases and J by 4 bases, with 12 bases between. The germline V gene has CDR1 SQVTM and CDR2 ANQGSEA. CDR3 length: 13 amino acids. The CDR3 protein is CSVDFKGGTEAFF. Written as DNA, the CDR3 is TGCAGCGTTGATTTTAAAGGAGGCACTGAAGCTTTCTTT.

The V call is TRBV9, the J call TRBJ2-2; TRBD1 is a possible D gene (6 bases). Germline V lookup: CDR1 SGDLS, CDR2 YYNGEE. The CDR3 consists of 15 residues. V lost 4 bases and J lost 6, with 16 bases in between. The CDR3 region is CASSLTSGAPGELFF. CDR3 sequence (DNA): TGTGCCAGCAGCCTAACTTCAGGGGCCCCCGGGGAGCTGTTTTTT.

This clonotype showed up just once. The chain carries TRBV3-1 and TRBJ2-3; D not resolved. Trimming pared 4 bases from V and 3 bases from J, leaving 17 bases between. This CDR3 contains 16 residues. Germline lookup yields CDR1 LGHDT and CDR2 YNNKEL (reference sequence). CDR3 nucleotide sequence: TGTGCCAGCAGCCCCAAGTCGTCGTTTAGGACAGATACGCAGTATTTT. This encodes CASSPKSSFRTDTQYF.

The chain uses TRBV7-2 and TRBJ2-7, with a weak D call TRBD2 (6 bases). V was trimmed by 8 bases and J by 2 bases, leaving 13 bases between them. The germline V gene encodes CDR1 SGHTA and CDR2 FQGNSA. This CDR3 region has 13 residues. CDR3 region: CASGRDRTYEQYF. The CDR3 DNA reads TGTGCCAGCGGGCGGGACCGGACCTACGAGCAGTACTTC.

This clonotype was detected only a few times. V gene TRBV29-1 combines with J gene TRBJ1-5; the D is unclear. This CDR3 is 13 amino acids long. Germline-derived CDR1 and CDR2 are SQVTM and ANQGSEA. V was clipped by 5 bases and J by 5 bases, with 13 bases between them. The CDR3 protein is CSVTVQLDQPQHF. CDR3 coding DNA: TGCAGCGTTACTGTGCAGTTGGATCAGCCCCAGCATTTT.

This clonotype was observed a handful of times. The chain employs TRBV6-2 or TRBV6-3 and TRBJ1-6; D unclear. This CDR3 has 11 residues. Germline V lookup: CDR1 MNHEY, CDR2 SVGEGT. V dropped 5 bases and J dropped 8 bases, with 4 bases sitting between them. As DNA, the CDR3 is TGTGCCAGCAGTCATCATTCACCCCTCCACTTT. Protein sequence: CASSHHSPLHF.

V gene TRBV4-2 combines with J gene TRBJ2-7; D ambiguous. Germline lookup yields CDR1 LGHNA and CDR2 YNFKEQ. This CDR3 contains 15 residues. V lost 1 base to trimming and J lost 2 bases, with 12 bases between them. Here the CDR3 DNA reads TGTGCCAGCAGCCAAGGTTCCACGCCGGCCTACGAGCAGTACTTC. Its translation: CASSQGSTPAYEQYF.

The V gene is TRBV7-9, the J gene TRBJ1-3; no clear D. In germline, CDR1 is SEHNR, CDR2 FQNEAQ (reference sequence). This CDR3 has 13 amino acids. The ends were cut back, 5 bases at V and 7 bases at J, with 12 bases in the middle. CDR3 in amino acids: CASSPTIGNTIYF. The DNA for the CDR3 is TGTGCCAGCAGCCCCACAATAGGGAACACCATATATTTT.

The chain couples TRBV12-3 or TRBV12-4 to TRBJ2-1; 10 bases match TRBD1. The V gene end was trimmed by 3 bases and the J gene end by 4 bases; junction bases not matched to a gene: 9. The CDR3 loop spans 17 amino acids. Here the CDR3 reads CASSLVRTGGKYNEQFF. Written as DNA, the CDR3 is TGTGCCAGCAGTTTGGTTAGGACAGGGGGGAAATACAATGAGCAGTTCTTC.